The 27 T cell receptor beta chains below were found in one sample sequenced in a study of blood T cell repertoires in COVID-19. The protocol was immunoSEQ multiplex PCR, while the TCRdb copy is restricted to in-frame clones and leaves out a portion. The repertoire holds approximately 20,000 clones, with 86% as singletons. Sequenced material: peripheral blood. The receptor source for this set is a man aged 50 or older with active COVID-19.

This rearrangement joins TRBV18 to TRBJ2-5; a weak D match, TRBD2 (5 bases). Germline V gene sequence: CDR1 KGHSH, CDR2 LQKENI. V was trimmed by 7 bases and J by 4 bases, leaving 16 bases between them. CDR3 length equals 14 residues. The CDR3 protein is CASFPSLAAETQYF. In DNA, the CDR3 is TGTGCCAGCTTCCCCTCCCTAGCTGCAGAGACCCAGTACTTC.

The chain employs TRBV4-1 and TRBJ1-2; perhaps TRBD1 as D (5 bases). Trimming pared 0 bases from V and 4 bases from J, leaving 12 bases between. CDR3 length: 15 residues. Germline CDR1 is MGHRA and CDR2 is YSYEKL. The CDR3, as DNA: TGCGCCAGCAGCCAAGATGGGCAGGGATCCTATGGCTACACCTTC. Protein sequence: CASSQDGQGSYGYTF.

This chain links TRBV7-9 with TRBJ2-3; 9 bases fit TRBD2. CDR3 length: 16 amino acids. After removal of 3 bases from V and 5 bases from J, the junction contained 9 bases not matched to a gene. Germline V lookup: CDR1 SEHNR, CDR2 FQNEAQ (reference sequence). This CDR3 is CASSFAGGPSIDTQYF. CDR3 DNA: TGTGCCAGCAGCTTCGCGGGGGGGCCGAGTATAGATACGCAGTATTTT.

The count of this clone is one. This chain links TRBV5-1 with TRBJ2-7, with TRBD2 as a possible D gene (6 bases). This CDR3 is 16 amino acids long. Trimming left V 5 bases short and J 3 bases short, with 21 bases between. Germline CDR1 SGHRS, CDR2 YFSETQ. The CDR3 is CASRFRTRDAIYEQYF. The DNA of the CDR3 is TGCGCCAGCAGATTTAGAACGCGGGACGCTATCTACGAGCAGTACTTC.

This clone was counted a few times. The V call is TRBV15, the J call TRBJ2-2; D unclear. The V end lost 3 bases, the J end lost 5 bases, and 7 bases lay between the germline ends. Germline-derived CDR1 and CDR2 are LNHNV and YYDKDF (reference sequence). The CDR3 totals 13 residues. CDR3 sequence: CATSSSDTGELFF. As DNA, the CDR3 is TGTGCCACCAGCAGCTCAGATACCGGGGAGCTGTTTTTT.

The rearrangement joins TRBV30 to TRBJ1-4; the match to TRBD1 covers 8 bases. Germline loops: CDR1 GTSNPN, CDR2 SVGIG (reference sequence). V gave up 1 base and J gave up 11 bases; unmatched junction bases: 0. The CDR3 is 11 residues long. The CDR3 sequence: CAWSDRGKLFF. CDR3 in DNA: TGTGCCTGGAGTGACAGGGGGAAACTGTTTTTT.

The rearrangement links TRBV5-8 to TRBJ1-5, with a weak D call TRBD1 (6 bases). The CDR3 is made up of 18 amino acids. Trimming cost V 4 bases and J 1 base, with 21 bases left between them. Germline CDR1 is SGHTS and CDR2 is YDEGEE. In DNA form, the CDR3 reads TGTGCCAGCAGCGTACGGGGGGCAAGGTTCAGGAGCAATCAGCCCCAGCATTTT. This sequence encodes CASSVRGARFRSNQPQHF.

V and J are TRBV4-3 and TRBJ1-1, with 7 positions matching TRBD1. CDR1 and CDR2 from the germline V gene are LGHNA and YSLEER. J gave up 8 bases and V 0 bases, and 3 bases lay outside the gene matches. The CDR3 sequence is 13 residues long. CDR3 nucleotides: TGCGCCAGCAGCCAAGATATGGACAGGGAAGCTTTCTTT. Amino acid sequence: CASSQDMDREAFF.

This clone occurred a few times. This chain uses TRBV19 with TRBJ1-5; perhaps TRBD1 as D (6 bases). V lost 3 bases and J 4 bases, leaving 13 bases between the germline ends. The CDR3 is 15 residues long. Germline CDR1 and CDR2: LNHDA and SQIVND (reference sequence). The CDR3 is CASSIWQGWNQPQHF. The CDR3, as DNA: TGTGCCAGTAGTATCTGGCAGGGGTGGAATCAGCCCCAGCATTTT. The full variable domain, rest sourced from reference TRBV19 and TRBJ1-5, is DGGITQSPKYLFRKEGQNVTLSCEQNLNHDAMYWYRQDPGQGLRLIYYSQIVNDFQKGDIAEGYSVSREKKESFPLTVTSAQKNPTAFYLCASSIWQGWNQPQHFGDGTRLSIL.

The chain employs TRBV27 and TRBJ1-2; D is uncertain. The ends were cut back, 5 bases at V and 8 bases at J, with 18 bases in the middle. This CDR3 is 14 amino acids long. Germline CDR1 MNHEY, CDR2 SMNVEV (reference sequence). The CDR3 here is CASSPRRASWGYTF. The CDR3, as DNA: TGTGCCAGCAGTCCCCGCCGTGCTAGCTGGGGCTACACCTTC.

This clone appeared once. The gene calls are TRBV9 and TRBJ1-2; D ambiguous. Germline CDR1 SGDLS, CDR2 YYNGEE. This CDR3 has 14 residues. V shed 4 bases and J shed 7 bases, with 17 bases lying between them. CDR3 in DNA: TGTGCCAGCAGCTCCTCGGGAGGAGGGCGTGGCTACACCTTC. It specifies CASSSSGGGRGYTF.

The chain has TRBV10-1 and TRBJ1-2; a weak D match, TRBD1 (5 bases). The CDR3 is made up of 17 amino acids. Trimming left V 6 bases short and J 0 bases short, with 20 bases between. Germline values: CDR1 WNHNN, CDR2 SYGVQD (reference sequence). As DNA, the CDR3 is TGCGCCAGCAGGGACGGAGGGGCGGACCCCCCTAACTATGGCTACACCTTC. It yields the protein CASRDGGADPPNYGYTF.

The chain employs TRBV7-6 and TRBJ1-5; perhaps TRBD1 as D (5 bases). The V gene's germline CDR1 is SGHVS and CDR2 FNYEAQ. The length of the CDR3 is 15 residues. The V end lost 2 bases, the J end lost 6 bases, and 14 bases lay between the germline ends. For the CDR3, the DNA is TGTGCCAGCAGCTTAACTCCGGGGGTGGGTCAGCCCCAGCATTTT. Translation: CASSLTPGVGQPQHF.

The chain couples TRBV4-1 to TRBJ1-1; a possible D gene is TRBD1 (5 bases). V was clipped by 8 bases and J by 6 bases, with 19 bases between them. This CDR3 spans 14 amino acids. Germline V gene data show CDR1 as MGHRA and CDR2 as YSYEKL. The CDR3 protein is CASSPSGTQAEAFF. CDR3 in DNA: TGCGCCAGCTCCCCCAGCGGGACCCAGGCTGAAGCTTTCTTT.

This clone was counted once. The rearrangement joins TRBV2 to TRBJ2-7, with 10 bases identical to TRBD1. The CDR3 sequence is 16 residues long. Germline CDR1 SNHLY, CDR2 FYNNEI. V was clipped by 6 bases and J by 6 bases; unmatched bases: 14. The DNA of the CDR3 is TGTGCCAGCAGAGTACCTCCGGGACAGGGGCCGGGCGAGCAGTACTTC. This codes for CASRVPPGQGPGEQYF.

The chain combines TRBV4-1 with TRBJ1-1, with a possible D match to TRBD1 (6 bases). Trimming pared 6 bases from V and 4 bases from J, leaving 18 bases between. The length of the CDR3 is 15 residues. Germline CDR1 reads MGHRA; CDR2 reads YSYEKL. CDR3 in amino acids: CASRSRQASRTEAFF. For the CDR3, the DNA is TGCGCCAGCAGAAGCAGACAGGCCTCTCGCACTGAAGCTTTCTTT.

The rearrangement joins TRBV4-1 to TRBJ2-7, with D perhaps TRBD1 (5 bases). Trimming shortened V by 1 base and J by 2 bases, and 9 bases separated the two germline ends. Germline V gives CDR1 MGHRA, CDR2 YSYEKL. The CDR3 covers 14 residues. CDR3 loop: CASSQAAGTYEQYF. The CDR3, as DNA: TGCGCCAGCAGCCAAGCGGCAGGGACCTACGAGCAGTACTTC.

CDR3 DNA sequence: TGCGCCAGCAGCCGGAGGACTAGCTCAGATACGCAGTATTTT. Translated: CASSRRTSSDTQYF. V is TRBV4-1 and J is TRBJ2-3; TRBD2 agrees at 8 bases. Germline V lookup: CDR1 MGHRA, CDR2 YSYEKL. The V gene end was trimmed by 4 bases and the J gene end by 4 bases; junction bases not matched to a gene: 4. The CDR3 is made up of 14 amino acids.

V gene TRBV5-1 combines with J gene TRBJ2-5; 12 nucleotides align to TRBD2. V trimming: 4 bases; J trimming: 3 bases; junction bases outside the gene matches: 4. CDR3 size: 15 residues. Germline V gene lookup returns CDR1 SGHRS and CDR2 YFSETQ. The CDR3 sequence is CASSHRTSGEETQYF. The CDR3 DNA sequence: TGCGCCAGCAGCCACCGGACTAGCGGGGAAGAGACCCAGTACTTC.

The chain combines TRBV30 with TRBJ1-2; TRBD1 is a possible D gene (5 bases). CDR1 GTSNPN and CDR2 SVGIG come from the germline V gene (reference sequence). CDR3 size: 12 residues. V dropped 3 bases and J dropped 3 bases, with 8 bases sitting between them. CDR3 loop: CAWSGGDYGYTF. The CDR3 DNA reads TGTGCCTGGAGCGGGGGGGACTATGGCTACACCTTC.

The chain is built from TRBV9 and TRBJ2-2; 9 bases line up with TRBD1. Losses at the gene ends were 3 bases for V and 7 bases for J; bases not matched to a gene: 7. CDR3 size: 15 residues. Germline V CDR1 and CDR2: SGDLS, YYNGEE. CDR3 residues: CASSARDRVIGELFF. The CDR3 DNA reads TGTGCCAGCAGCGCCCGGGACAGGGTCATCGGGGAGCTGTTTTTT.

The chain joins TRBV19 to TRBJ2-2; D gene uncertain. V was shortened by 9 bases and J by 8 bases, with 19 bases between the two germline ends. Germline V gene lookup returns CDR1 LNHDA and CDR2 SQIVND (reference sequence). The CDR3 loop spans 14 amino acids. The CDR3 coding sequence is TGTGCCAGCCAACATAGCCTTGCGGCGGGGGAGCTGTTTTTT. This translates into CASQHSLAAGELFF.

The chain is built from TRBV5-1 and TRBJ2-3, with TRBD2 identical over 12 bases. The V and J ends lost 4 bases and 6 bases, in that order; junction bases with no gene match: 9. The CDR3 sequence is 16 residues long. From germline, CDR1 is SGHRS and CDR2 YFSETQ. CDR3 DNA sequence: TGCGCCAGCAGCACCGGACTAGCGGGGTGGGGGGATACGCAGTATTTT. This sequence encodes CASSTGLAGWGDTQYF.

The chain joins TRBV6-5 to TRBJ1-1, with unresolved D. The CDR3 sequence is 16 residues long. The V end lost 4 bases, the J end lost 1 base, and 16 bases lay between the germline ends. CDR1 MNHEY and CDR2 SVGAGI come from the germline V gene. CDR3 sequence (DNA): TGTGCCAGCAGTTCCCCTGACGGAGCACGGAACACTGAAGCTTTCTTT. This gives the protein CASSSPDGARNTEAFF.

V gene TRBV3-1 (or the pseudogene TRBV3-2) combines with J gene TRBJ1-5, with TRBD1 matching 7 bases. Germline values: CDR1 LGHDT, CDR2 YNNKEL (reference sequence). Trimming at V came to 1 base and at J to 7 bases, leaving 10 bases not matched to a gene. CDR3 length equals 16 residues. The CDR3 sequence: CASSQALRWTGQPQHF. DNA of the CDR3: TGTGCCAGCAGCCAAGCTTTACGTTGGACAGGACAGCCCCAGCATTTT.

The V gene is TRBV11-2, the J gene TRBJ2-2; TRBD1 is a possible D gene (5 bases). The CDR3 has 14 residues. Germline CDR1 reads SGHAT; CDR2 reads FQNNGV. V was clipped by 7 bases and J by 6 bases, with 15 bases between them. Here the CDR3 DNA reads TGTGCCAGCACCTCATGGAAGGGGCCCGGGGAGCTGTTTTTT. Protein product: CASTSWKGPGELFF.

The chain links TRBV27 to TRBJ2-1; 9 nucleotides agree with TRBD1. The CDR3 totals 15 residues. Germline loops: CDR1 MNHEY, CDR2 SMNVEV (reference sequence). With V trimmed by 3 bases and J by 6 bases, 6 bases remained unmatched. This chain's CDR3 is CASSFNRGHGNEQFF. The CDR3 DNA reads TGTGCCAGCAGTTTCAACAGGGGGCACGGCAATGAGCAGTTCTTC.